This passage covers 26 T cell receptor beta chains from one sample sequenced in a study of cytomegalovirus exposure and HLA in healthy donors. The PCR was carried out with 60 Vbeta primers and 13 Jbeta primers. Method: immunoSEQ multiplex PCR; TCRdb's copy keeps in-frame clones and lacks some. The sample contains around 110,000 clones, 75% of which appear only once. The sequencing sample was made of PBMCs. These receptors originate from a woman in her late teens or twenties in good health and CMV-seronegative.

The chain recombines TRBV7-9 with TRBJ1-2; TRBD1 aligns across 7 bases. V gave up 4 bases and J gave up 4 bases; unmatched junction bases: 12. This CDR3 has 16 residues. Germline V gene lookup returns CDR1 SEHNR and CDR2 FQNEAQ (reference sequence). Here the CDR3 reads CASSSTQPGTVYGYTF. CDR3 DNA: TGTGCCAGCAGCTCCACCCAACCTGGGACAGTCTATGGCTACACCTTC. The entire variable domain, with the rest obtained from reference TRBV7-9 and TRBJ1-2, is as follows: DTGVSQNPRHKITKRGQNVTFRCDPISEHNRLYWYRQTLGQGPEFLTYFQNEAQLEKSRLLSDRFSAERPKGSFSTLEIQRTEQGDSAMYLCASSSTQPGTVYGYTFGSGTRLTVV.

The chain has TRBV29-1 and TRBJ2-7; unclear D gene. The germline V gene encodes CDR1 SQVTM and CDR2 ANQGSEA. The CDR3 totals 11 residues. V lost 0 bases and J 4 bases, leaving 4 bases between the germline ends. The CDR3 reads CSVEETYEQYF. The CDR3 DNA reads TGCAGCGTTGAAGAAACTTACGAGCAGTACTTC.

The rearrangement uses TRBV15 and TRBJ2-5; possibly TRBD2 for D (6 bases). Per germline, CDR1 LNHNV and CDR2 YYDKDF (reference sequence). V lost 0 bases to trimming and J lost 2 bases, with 13 bases between them. The CDR3 has 16 residues. This CDR3 is CATSRDQLEGQETQYF. CDR3 DNA sequence: TGTGCCACCAGCAGAGACCAGTTGGAGGGGCAAGAGACCCAGTACTTC.

This clone was seen a few times. CDR3 sequence reads: CASSLAGAGETQYF. The CDR3 DNA reads TGCGCCAGCAGCTTGGCGGGAGCGGGGGAGACCCAGTACTTC. The chain joins TRBV5-1 to TRBJ2-5, with TRBD2 matching over 7 bases. The germline V gene has CDR1 SGHRS and CDR2 YFSETQ. This CDR3 spans 14 amino acids. V lost 0 bases, J lost 5 bases, and 4 bases stayed unmatched.

This chain uses TRBV6-4 with TRBJ2-1; 7 bases match TRBD2. The germline CDR1 and CDR2 sequences are MRHNA and SNTAGT. The CDR3 has 15 amino acids. With 6 bases clipped from V and 6 bases from J, the junction kept 11 bases outside the gene matches. The CDR3 nucleotides are TGTGCCAGCAGGGGGGGGACGGCCGGGAGCAATGAGCAGTTCTTC. Translating gives CASRGGTAGSNEQFF.

The CDR3 sequence: CASTRPIYEQYF. The CDR3 DNA reads as TGTGCCAGCACCAGGCCCATCTACGAGCAGTACTTC. The J gene is TRBJ2-7, the V gene TRBV6-1, with D unclear. The V end was cut by 7 bases, the J end by 3 bases, with 10 bases between. CDR1 and CDR2 from the germline V gene are MNHNS and SASEGT. CDR3 size: 12 residues.

This clone has just one count. V and J are TRBV29-1 and TRBJ2-1; D remains unclear. Germline CDR1 and CDR2: SQVTM and ANQGSEA. The germline V and J ends were trimmed by 3 bases and 6 bases, with 9 bases remaining between them. The CDR3 has 12 residues. The DNA of the CDR3 is TGCAGCGTTGAGGGCGAGCTCAATGAGCAGTTCTTC. This encodes CSVEGELNEQFF.

The rearrangement uses TRBV30 and TRBJ1-4; possible D gene TRBD1, 5 bases. This CDR3 comprises 13 residues. Between the trimmed V and J ends, which lost 3 bases and 8 bases, there was a span of 13 bases. CDR1 and CDR2 from the germline V gene are GTSNPN and SVGIG (reference sequence). DNA for the CDR3: TGTGCCTGGAGCGGGGACTTCAGAGAAAAACTGTTTTTT. It yields the protein CAWSGDFREKLFF. The full variable domain, rest sourced from reference TRBV30 and TRBJ1-4, is SQTIHQWPATLVQPVGSPLSLECTVEGTSNPNLYWYRQAAGRGLQLLFYSVGIGQISSEVPQNLSASRPQDRQFILSSKKLLLSDSGFYLCAWSGDFREKLFFGSGTQLSVL.

V gene TRBV5-6 combines with J gene TRBJ2-7; 8 bases match TRBD1. The germline CDR1 and CDR2 sequences are SGHDT and YYEEEE. The CDR3 is 14 amino acids. Trimming at V came to 0 bases and at J to 5 bases, leaving 4 bases not matched to a gene. CDR3 region: CASSLAGGGHEQYF. CDR3 nucleotide sequence: TGTGCCAGCAGCTTGGCAGGGGGCGGCCACGAGCAGTACTTC. Based on the CDR3 plus reference TRBV5-6 and TRBJ2-7, the full variable domain is DAGVTQSPTHLIKTRGQQVTLRCSPKSGHDTVSWYQQALGQGPQFIFQYYEEEERQRGNFPDRFSGHQFPNYSSELNVNALLLGDSALYLCASSLAGGGHEQYFGPGTRLTVT.

The chain uses TRBV28 and TRBJ2-2, with 7 bases matching TRBD1. Trimming cost V 2 bases and J 2 bases; bases outside gene matches: 2. The CDR3 has 15 residues. Germline CDR1 MDHEN, CDR2 SYDVKM. This CDR3 is CASSLGTANTGELFF. The CDR3 region has the DNA TGTGCCAGCAGTTTAGGGACAGCAAACACCGGGGAGCTGTTTTTT.

The chain joins TRBV30 to TRBJ1-6; D ambiguous. CDR1 is GTSNPN, CDR2 SVGIG, per germline (reference sequence). V dropped 4 bases and J dropped 7 bases, with 17 bases sitting between them. The CDR3 length is 15 residues. CDR3 sequence reads: CAWTGLKPGNSPLHF. DNA of the CDR3: TGTGCCTGGACTGGACTTAAACCGGGGAATTCACCCCTCCACTTT.

The chain recombines TRBV6-1 with TRBJ1-5, with D unclear. Germline V gene lookup returns CDR1 MNHNS and CDR2 SASEGT. The CDR3 runs 13 residues. Deletions cut 3 bases from V and 6 bases from J, with 9 bases between. Written as DNA, the CDR3 is TGTGCCAGCAGTGAGGGTCGGAGTCAGCCCCAGCATTTT. Protein sequence: CASSEGRSQPQHF.

The V and J genes are TRBV19 and TRBJ1-6; 7 bases line up with TRBD1. The CDR3 loop spans 18 amino acids. V lost 4 bases, J lost 1 base, and 10 bases stayed unmatched. Per the germline V gene, CDR1 is LNHDA and CDR2 is SQIVND (reference sequence). CDR3 nucleotide sequence: TGTGCCAGTAGTAGCCTGCAGGGGGTGAAATCCTATAATTCACCCCTCCACTTT. Amino acids: CASSSLQGVKSYNSPLHF.

J is TRBJ1-2 and V is TRBV5-6; D unresolved. Germline V gene lookup returns CDR1 SGHDT and CDR2 YYEEEE. The ends were cut back, 4 bases at V and 8 bases at J, with 24 bases in the middle. The CDR3 has 16 amino acids. DNA of the CDR3: TGTGCCAGCAGCCTGGTTTCGAGGACTTCGGCCGACGGCTACACCTTC. Translating gives CASSLVSRTSADGYTF. The whole variable domain, filled in from reference TRBV5-6 and TRBJ1-2, reads DAGVTQSPTHLIKTRGQQVTLRCSPKSGHDTVSWYQQALGQGPQFIFQYYEEEERQRGNFPDRFSGHQFPNYSSELNVNALLLGDSALYLCASSLVSRTSADGYTFGSGTRLTVV.

This clone showed up just once. This chain links TRBV9 with TRBJ2-7; 8 positions agree with TRBD2. The CDR3 runs 14 residues. Trimming removed 5 bases from V and 5 bases from J; junction bases left unmatched: 9. The germline CDR1 and CDR2 sequences are SGDLS and YYNGEE. This CDR3 reads CASSIGAGVDEQYF. The CDR3, as DNA: TGTGCCAGCAGTATCGGAGCGGGGGTTGACGAGCAGTACTTC.

The V gene is TRBV27, the J gene TRBJ1-2; 7 bases align to TRBD1. Unmatched junction bases numbered 16, after V lost 6 bases and J lost 0 bases. Germline V gene sequence: CDR1 MNHEY, CDR2 SMNVEV (reference sequence). The CDR3 spans 18 residues. As DNA, the CDR3 is TGTGCCAGCAGGCCGGGGACAGTAAATCCTTTGGCTAACTATGGCTACACCTTC. Translation gives CASRPGTVNPLANYGYTF.

V and J are TRBV5-1 and TRBJ2-5; D gene uncertain. Germline CDR1 reads SGHRS; CDR2 reads YFSETQ. This CDR3 contains 15 residues. The V gene lost 2 bases and the J gene lost 3 bases, with 14 bases spanning the gap. The CDR3 DNA sequence: TGCGCCAGCAGCTTTACGGTAGGCGGCGAAGAGACCCAGTACTTC. Translated, it gives CASSFTVGGEETQYF.

This chain links TRBV6-1 with TRBJ2-5, with 12 bases matching TRBD2. The CDR3 has 15 amino acids. Germline values: CDR1 MNHNS, CDR2 SASEGT. J was trimmed by 3 bases and V by 4 bases; bases with no gene match: 3. CDR3 sequence reads: CASSGRLAGEETQYF. The CDR3 nucleotides are TGTGCCAGCAGTGGGCGACTAGCGGGGGAAGAGACCCAGTACTTC.

CDR3 DNA sequence: TGTGCCAGTAGTACGGGACTAGCCACCGGGGAGCTGTTTTTT. This gives the protein CASSTGLATGELFF. This chain uses TRBV19 with TRBJ2-2; TRBD2 matches 9 bases. The germline V gene encodes CDR1 LNHDA and CDR2 SQIVND (reference sequence). The trim removed 4 bases at V and 4 bases at J, leaving 1 base unmatched. The length of the CDR3 is 14 residues.

The rearrangement joins TRBV6-1 to TRBJ1-4; 7 bases align to TRBD1. Germline CDR1 reads MNHNS; CDR2 reads SASEGT. CDR3 length: 13 residues. V shed 2 bases, J shed 7 bases, and the junction held 1 base outside the gene matches. The CDR3 spells CASSERGLEKLFF. The CDR3 DNA sequence: TGTGCCAGCAGTGAAAGGGGGCTTGAAAAACTGTTTTTT.

In this sample, this clone turned up a few times. The rearrangement joins TRBV9 to TRBJ1-1; D is ambiguous. The V and J ends lost 0 bases and 2 bases respectively, with 14 bases between them. Germline loops: CDR1 SGDLS, CDR2 YYNGEE. The CDR3 runs to 16 residues. Written as DNA, the CDR3 is TGTGCCAGCAGCGTAGACCCTGGAGCACACAACACTGAAGCTTTCTTT. Protein: CASSVDPGAHNTEAFF.

The chain links TRBV30 to TRBJ1-2; 8 bases align to TRBD1. The germline gives CDR1 GTSNPN, CDR2 SVGIG (reference sequence). CDR3 length equals 12 residues. With V trimmed by 6 bases and J by 4 bases, 4 bases remained unmatched. The CDR3 region is CACQTGGYGYTF. CDR3 bases: TGTGCCTGCCAAACAGGGGGCTATGGCTACACCTTC.

The chain combines TRBV5-4 with TRBJ2-3; a possible D gene is TRBD2 (5 bases). Germline V gives CDR1 SGHNT, CDR2 YYREEE (reference sequence). The CDR3 is 17 amino acids. V lost 2 bases to trimming and J lost 1 base, with 17 bases between them. The CDR3, as DNA: TGTGCCAGCAGCTTTGAGTTGGACTCGCAACGCACAGATACGCAGTATTTT. Translating gives CASSFELDSQRTDTQYF. Full variable domain (rest looked up from reference TRBV5-4 and TRBJ2-3): ETGVTQSPTHLIKTRGQQVTLRCSSQSGHNTVSWYQQALGQGPQFIFQYYREEENGRGNFPPRFSGLQFPNYSSELNVNALELDDSALYLCASSFELDSQRTDTQYFGPGTRLTVL.

V and J are TRBV5-6 and TRBJ1-3, with D hard to call. CDR1 and CDR2 (germline): SGHDT, YYEEEE. V was shortened by 6 bases and J by 0 bases, with 19 bases between the two germline ends. The CDR3 has 17 residues. The DNA of the CDR3 is TGTGCCAGCATCAAGGCGGCAGAGCTCCCCTCTGGAAACACCATATATTTT. Amino acid sequence: CASIKAAELPSGNTIYF. The complete variable domain, with remaining parts taken from reference TRBV5-6 and TRBJ1-3, reads DAGVTQSPTHLIKTRGQQVTLRCSPKSGHDTVSWYQQALGQGPQFIFQYYEEEERQRGNFPDRFSGHQFPNYSSELNVNALLLGDSALYLCASIKAAELPSGNTIYFGEGSWLTVV.

This clone has more than one count but fewer than ten. The V and J genes are TRBV2 and TRBJ2-5; 10 nucleotides align to TRBD2. The V gene's germline CDR1 is SNHLY and CDR2 FYNNEI. Trimming took 6 bases from V and 2 from J; bases not matched to a gene: 3. CDR3 length: 14 amino acids. CDR3 nucleotide sequence: TGTGCCAGCAGCAGGACTAGCGGACAAGAGACCCAGTACTTC. Translating it yields CASSRTSGQETQYF.

This clone was counted a few times. The chain uses TRBV2 and TRBJ1-2; 7 bases are a match to TRBD1. This CDR3 region has 15 residues. V gave up 6 bases and J gave up 4 bases; unmatched junction bases: 11. Germline CDR1 reads SNHLY; CDR2 reads FYNNEI. The chain's CDR3 is CASRGLPGGSYGYTF. CDR3 nucleotides: TGTGCCAGCAGGGGCCTTCCAGGGGGGTCCTATGGCTACACCTTC.